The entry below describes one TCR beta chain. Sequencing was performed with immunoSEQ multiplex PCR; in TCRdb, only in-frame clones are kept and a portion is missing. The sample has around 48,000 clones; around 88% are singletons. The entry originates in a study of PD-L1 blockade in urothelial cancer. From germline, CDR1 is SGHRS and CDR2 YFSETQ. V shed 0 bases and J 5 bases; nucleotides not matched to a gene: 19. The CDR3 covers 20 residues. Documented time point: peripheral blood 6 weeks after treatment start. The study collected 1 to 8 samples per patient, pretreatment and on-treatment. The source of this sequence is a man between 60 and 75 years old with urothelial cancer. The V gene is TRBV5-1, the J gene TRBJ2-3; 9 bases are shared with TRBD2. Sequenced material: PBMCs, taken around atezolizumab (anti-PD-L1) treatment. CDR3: CASSLVGRGGLVSFRDTQYF. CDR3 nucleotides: TGCGCCAGCAGCTTGGTTGGGCGGGGGGGCCTTGTTTCTTTTAGAGATACGCAGTATTTT. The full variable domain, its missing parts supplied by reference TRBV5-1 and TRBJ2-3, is KAGVTQTPRYLIKTRGQQVTLSCSPISGHRSVSWYQQTPGQGLQFLFEYFSETQRNKGNFPGRFSGRQFSNSRSEMNVSTLELGDSALYLCASSLVGRGGLVSFRDTQYFGPGTRLTVL.